This T cell receptor beta chain was captured by sequencing in a study of CD8+CD57+ T cells in acquired aplastic anemia. Notes on the study in general: Patients were compared with controls for CD8+ Simpson's diversity, and no significant difference emerged.

Both TCR beta VDJ combination and CDR3 sequence profiling were carried out. Genomic DNA was the template for this profiling. MiXCR was run by TCRdb on the reads, yielding one entry per CDR3 protein. The sample has hundreds of thousands of distinct CDR3 sequences; about 70% are singletons. Germline V lookup: CDR1 SGHTA, CDR2 FQGNSA. Trimming removed 5 bases at V and 2 bases at J, with 19 bases between. The CDR3 has 17 residues. About this clonotype: Its antigen remains unidentified. A single base separates this from a much larger clone, so it may be a read error.

The receptor was derived from a human donor in good health, serving as a control. Specimen: sorted CD4+, CD8+, or CD8+CD57+ T cells (not recorded which) from PBMCs. The chain recombines TRBV7-2 with TRBJ1-5; TRBD1 is a possible D gene (5 bases). The CDR3 DNA follows: TGTGCCAGCAGCCTCCCCCGGGACCTTATGGGCAATCAGCCCCAGCATTTT. It specifies CASSLPRDLMGNQPQHF. Together with reference TRBV7-2 and TRBJ1-5, the CDR3 gives the full variable domain: GAGVSQSPSNKVTEKGKDVELRCDPISGHTALYWYRQSLGQGLEFLIYFQGNSAPDKSGLPSDRFSAERTGGSVSTLTIQRTQQEDSAVYLCASSLPRDLMGNQPQHFGDGTRLSIL.